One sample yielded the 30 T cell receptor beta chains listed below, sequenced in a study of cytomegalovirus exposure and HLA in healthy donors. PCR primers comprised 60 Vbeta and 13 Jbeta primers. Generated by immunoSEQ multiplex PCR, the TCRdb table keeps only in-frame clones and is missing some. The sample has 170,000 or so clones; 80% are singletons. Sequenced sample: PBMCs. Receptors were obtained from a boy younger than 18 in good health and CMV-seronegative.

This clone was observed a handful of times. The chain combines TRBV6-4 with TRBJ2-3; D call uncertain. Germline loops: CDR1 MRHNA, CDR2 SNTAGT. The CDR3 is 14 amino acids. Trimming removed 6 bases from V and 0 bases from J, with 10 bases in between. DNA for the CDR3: TGTGCCAGCAGCCTCGACACAAGCACAGATACGCAGTATTTT. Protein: CASSLDTSTDTQYF.

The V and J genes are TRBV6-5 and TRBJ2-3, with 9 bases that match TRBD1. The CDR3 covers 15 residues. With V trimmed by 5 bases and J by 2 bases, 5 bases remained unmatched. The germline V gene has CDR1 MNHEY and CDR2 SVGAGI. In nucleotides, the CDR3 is TGTGCCAGCAGTAAGGGACAGGGAATCACAGATACGCAGTATTTT. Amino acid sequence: CASSKGQGITDTQYF.

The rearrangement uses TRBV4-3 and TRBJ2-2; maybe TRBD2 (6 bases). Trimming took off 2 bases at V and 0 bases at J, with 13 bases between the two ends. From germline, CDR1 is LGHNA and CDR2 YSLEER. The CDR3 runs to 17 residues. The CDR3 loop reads CASSQLLATTNTGELFF. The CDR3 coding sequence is TGCGCCAGCAGCCAACTTCTAGCGACTACGAACACCGGGGAGCTGTTTTTT.

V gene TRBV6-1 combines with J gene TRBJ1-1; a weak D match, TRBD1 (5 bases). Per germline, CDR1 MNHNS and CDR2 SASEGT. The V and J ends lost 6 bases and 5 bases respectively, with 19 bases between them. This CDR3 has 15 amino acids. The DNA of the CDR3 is TGTGCCAGCAGCTATTCGACCCTAGGGGCTACTGAAGCTTTCTTT. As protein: CASSYSTLGATEAFF.

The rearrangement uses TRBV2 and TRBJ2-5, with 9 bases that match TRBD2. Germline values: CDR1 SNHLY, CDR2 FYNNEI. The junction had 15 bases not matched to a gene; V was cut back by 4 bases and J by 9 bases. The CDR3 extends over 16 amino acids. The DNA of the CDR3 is TGTGCCAGCAGTGCCAAGCGGGAGGAATTTTCGGAGGCCCAGTACTTC. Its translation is CASSAKREEFSEAQYF.

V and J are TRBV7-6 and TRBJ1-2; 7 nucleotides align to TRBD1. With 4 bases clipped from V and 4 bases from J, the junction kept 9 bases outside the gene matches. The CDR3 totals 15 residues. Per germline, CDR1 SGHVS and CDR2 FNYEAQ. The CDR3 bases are TGTGCCAGCAGCTCGCTACAGGGGCGACTCTATGGCTACACCTTC. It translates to CASSSLQGRLYGYTF.

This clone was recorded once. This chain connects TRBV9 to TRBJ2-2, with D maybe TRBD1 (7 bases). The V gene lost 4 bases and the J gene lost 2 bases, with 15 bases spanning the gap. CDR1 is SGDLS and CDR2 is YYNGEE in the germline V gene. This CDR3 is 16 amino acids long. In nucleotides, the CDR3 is TGTGCCAGCAGCCCTCGGAGGGGGCGTAACACCGGGGAGCTGTTTTTT. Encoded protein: CASSPRRGRNTGELFF.

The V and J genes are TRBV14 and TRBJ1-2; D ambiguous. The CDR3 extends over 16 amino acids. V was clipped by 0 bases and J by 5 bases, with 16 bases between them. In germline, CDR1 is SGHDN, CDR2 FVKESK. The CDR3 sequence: CASSQEIPGRGYGYTF. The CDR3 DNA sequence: TGTGCCAGCAGCCAAGAAATTCCGGGTCGAGGTTATGGCTACACCTTC. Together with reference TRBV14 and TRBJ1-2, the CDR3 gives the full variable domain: EAGVTQFPSHSVIEKGQTVTLRCDPISGHDNLYWYRRVMGKEIKFLLHFVKESKQDESGMPNNRFLAERTGGTYSTLKVQPAELEDSGVYFCASSQEIPGRGYGYTFGSGTRLTVV.

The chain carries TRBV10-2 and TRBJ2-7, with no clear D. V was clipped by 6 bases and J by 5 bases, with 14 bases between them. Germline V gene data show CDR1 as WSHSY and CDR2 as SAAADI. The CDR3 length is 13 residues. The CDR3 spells CASRAPTPHEQYF. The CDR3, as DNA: TGCGCCAGCAGGGCTCCAACACCCCACGAGCAGTACTTC.

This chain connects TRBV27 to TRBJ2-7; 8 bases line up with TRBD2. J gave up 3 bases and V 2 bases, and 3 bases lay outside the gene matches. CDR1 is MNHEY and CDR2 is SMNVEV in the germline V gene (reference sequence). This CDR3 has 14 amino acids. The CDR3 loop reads CASSLRGGFYEQYF. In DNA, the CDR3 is TGTGCCAGCAGTTTACGGGGGGGTTTCTACGAGCAGTACTTC.

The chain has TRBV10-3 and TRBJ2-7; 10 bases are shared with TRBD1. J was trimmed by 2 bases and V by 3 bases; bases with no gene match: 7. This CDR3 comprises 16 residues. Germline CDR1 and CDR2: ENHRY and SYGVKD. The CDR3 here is CAISDSDRGPAYEQYF. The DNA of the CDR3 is TGTGCCATCAGTGACTCAGACAGGGGGCCGGCCTACGAGCAGTACTTC.

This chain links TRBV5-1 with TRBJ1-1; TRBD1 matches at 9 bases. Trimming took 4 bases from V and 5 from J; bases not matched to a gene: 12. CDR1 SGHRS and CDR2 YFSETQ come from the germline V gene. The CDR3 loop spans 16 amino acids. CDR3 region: CASSPGTGIMRTEAFF. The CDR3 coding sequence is TGCGCCAGCAGCCCCGGGACAGGGATAATGAGGACTGAAGCTTTCTTT. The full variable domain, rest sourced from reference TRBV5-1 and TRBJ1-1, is KAGVTQTPRYLIKTRGQQVTLSCSPISGHRSVSWYQQTPGQGLQFLFEYFSETQRNKGNFPGRFSGRQFSNSRSEMNVSTLELGDSALYLCASSPGTGIMRTEAFFGQGTRLTVV.

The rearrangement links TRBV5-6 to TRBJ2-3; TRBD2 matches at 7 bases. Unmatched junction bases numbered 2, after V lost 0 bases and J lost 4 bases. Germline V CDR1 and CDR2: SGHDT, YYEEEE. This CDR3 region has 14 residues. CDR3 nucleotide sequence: TGTGCCAGCAGCTTGGCCGCGGGAGCAGATACGCAGTATTTT. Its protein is CASSLAAGADTQYF.

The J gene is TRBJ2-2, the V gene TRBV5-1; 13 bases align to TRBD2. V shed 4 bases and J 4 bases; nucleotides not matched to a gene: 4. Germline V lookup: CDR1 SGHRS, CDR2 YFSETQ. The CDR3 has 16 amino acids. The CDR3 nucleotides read TGCGCCAGCAGCGGGGGACTAGCGGGGTCCACCGGGGAGCTGTTTTTT. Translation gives CASSGGLAGSTGELFF.

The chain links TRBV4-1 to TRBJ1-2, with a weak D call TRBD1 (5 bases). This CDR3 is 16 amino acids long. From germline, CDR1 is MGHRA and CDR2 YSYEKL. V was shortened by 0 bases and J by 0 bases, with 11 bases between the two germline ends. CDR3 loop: CASSQEAGFANYGYTF. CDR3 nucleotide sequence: TGCGCCAGCAGCCAAGAAGCAGGGTTTGCTAACTATGGCTACACCTTC.

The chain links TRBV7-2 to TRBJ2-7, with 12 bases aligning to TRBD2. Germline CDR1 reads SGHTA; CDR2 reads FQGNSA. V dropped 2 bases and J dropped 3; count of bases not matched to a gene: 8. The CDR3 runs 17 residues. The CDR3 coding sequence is TGTGCCAGCAGCTTATTACCCCCTAGCGGGAGGGGCTACGAGCAGTACTTC. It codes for CASSLLPPSGRGYEQYF.

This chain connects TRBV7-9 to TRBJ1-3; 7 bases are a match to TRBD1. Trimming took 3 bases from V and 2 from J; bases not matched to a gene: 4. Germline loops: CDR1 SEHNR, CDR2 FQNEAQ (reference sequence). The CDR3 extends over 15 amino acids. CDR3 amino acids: CASSFGDRTGNTIYF. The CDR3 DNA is TGTGCCAGCAGCTTCGGGGACAGAACTGGAAACACCATATATTTT.

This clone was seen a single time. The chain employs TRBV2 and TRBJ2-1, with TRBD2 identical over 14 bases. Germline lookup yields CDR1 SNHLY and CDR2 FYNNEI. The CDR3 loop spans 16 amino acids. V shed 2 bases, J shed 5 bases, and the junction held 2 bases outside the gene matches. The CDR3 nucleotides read TGTGCCAGCAGTGAACTGGGACTAGCGGGAGACAATGAGCAGTTCTTC. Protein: CASSELGLAGDNEQFF.

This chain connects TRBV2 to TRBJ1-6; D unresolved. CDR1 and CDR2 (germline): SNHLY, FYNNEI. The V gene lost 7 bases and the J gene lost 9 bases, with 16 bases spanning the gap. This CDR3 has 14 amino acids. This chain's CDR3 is CASNLLPSGSPLHF. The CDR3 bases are TGTGCCAGCAACCTACTACCGAGCGGTTCACCCCTCCACTTT.

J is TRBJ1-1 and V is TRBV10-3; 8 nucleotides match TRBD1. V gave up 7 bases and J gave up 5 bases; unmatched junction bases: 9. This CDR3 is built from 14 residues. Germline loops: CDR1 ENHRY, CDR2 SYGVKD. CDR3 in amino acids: CAITSGQGRTEAFF. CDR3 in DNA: TGTGCCATCACTTCAGGACAGGGAAGAACTGAAGCTTTCTTT.

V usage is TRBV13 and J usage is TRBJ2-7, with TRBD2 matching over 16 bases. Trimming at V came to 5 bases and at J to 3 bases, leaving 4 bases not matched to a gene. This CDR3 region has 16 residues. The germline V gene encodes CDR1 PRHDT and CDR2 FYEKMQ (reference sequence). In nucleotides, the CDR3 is TGTGCCAGCAGCGCGGGACTAGCGGGGGGGCACTACGAGCAGTACTTC. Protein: CASSAGLAGGHYEQYF.

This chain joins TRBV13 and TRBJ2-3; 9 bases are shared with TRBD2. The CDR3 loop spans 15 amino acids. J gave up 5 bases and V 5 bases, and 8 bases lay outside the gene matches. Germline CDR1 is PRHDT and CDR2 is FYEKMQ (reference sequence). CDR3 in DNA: TGTGCCAGCAGCCTGGGACTAGCAGAGGGAGATACGCAGTATTTT. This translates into CASSLGLAEGDTQYF.

For the CDR3, the DNA is TGTGCCAGCAGGGACAGAGGCTTCATGAACACTGAAGCTTTCTTT. It is translated as CASRDRGFMNTEAFF. V usage is TRBV2 and J usage is TRBJ1-1; a possible D gene is TRBD1 (6 bases). Trimming removed 6 bases from V and 0 bases from J, with 14 bases in between. CDR1 SNHLY and CDR2 FYNNEI come from the germline V gene. The CDR3 is made up of 15 amino acids.

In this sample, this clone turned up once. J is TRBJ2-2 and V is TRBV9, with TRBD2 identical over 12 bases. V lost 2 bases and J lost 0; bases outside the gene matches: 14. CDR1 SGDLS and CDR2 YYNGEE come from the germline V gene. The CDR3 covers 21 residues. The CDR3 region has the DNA TGTGCCAGCAGCGTCACGACTTGGACTAGCGGGGCTACCACGAACACCGGGGAGCTGTTTTTT. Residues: CASSVTTWTSGATTNTGELFF. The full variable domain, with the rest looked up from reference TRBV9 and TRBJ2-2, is DSGVTQTPKHLITATGQRVTLRCSPRSGDLSVYWYQQSLDQGLQFLIQYYNGEERAKGNILERFSAQQFPDLHSELNLSSLELGDSALYFCASSVTTWTSGATTNTGELFFGEGSRLTVL.

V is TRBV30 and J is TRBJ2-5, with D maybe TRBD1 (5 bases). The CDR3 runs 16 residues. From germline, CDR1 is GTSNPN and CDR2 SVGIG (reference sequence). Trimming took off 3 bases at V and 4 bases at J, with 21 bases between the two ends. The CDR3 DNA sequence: TGTGCCTGGAGCCCGGGTGGGGCTATCGGGCGAGAGACCCAGTACTTC. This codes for CAWSPGGAIGRETQYF.

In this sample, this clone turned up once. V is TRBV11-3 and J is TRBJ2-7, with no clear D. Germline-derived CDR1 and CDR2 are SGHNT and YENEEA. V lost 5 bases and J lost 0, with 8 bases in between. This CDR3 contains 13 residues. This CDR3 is CASSQRSSYEQYF. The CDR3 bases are TGTGCCAGCAGCCAACGGAGCTCCTACGAGCAGTACTTC.

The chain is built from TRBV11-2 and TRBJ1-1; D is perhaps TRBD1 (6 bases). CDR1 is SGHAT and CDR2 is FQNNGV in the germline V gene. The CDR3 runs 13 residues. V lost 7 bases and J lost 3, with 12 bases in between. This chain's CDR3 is CASMGTSHTEAFF. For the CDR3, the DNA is TGTGCCAGCATGGGGACAAGCCACACTGAAGCTTTCTTT. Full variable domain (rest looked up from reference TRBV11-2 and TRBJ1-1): EAGVAQSPRYKIIEKRQSVAFWCNPISGHATLYWYQQILGQGPKLLIQFQNNGVVDDSQLPKDRFSAERLKGVDSTLKIQPAKLEDSAVYLCASMGTSHTEAFFGQGTRLTVV.

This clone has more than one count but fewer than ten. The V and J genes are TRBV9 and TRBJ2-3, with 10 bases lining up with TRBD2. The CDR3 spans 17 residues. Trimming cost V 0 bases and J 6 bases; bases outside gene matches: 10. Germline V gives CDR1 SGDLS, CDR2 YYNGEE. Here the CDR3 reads CASSVASSGGPQDTQYF. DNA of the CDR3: TGTGCCAGCAGCGTAGCTTCTAGCGGGGGCCCCCAGGATACGCAGTATTTT.

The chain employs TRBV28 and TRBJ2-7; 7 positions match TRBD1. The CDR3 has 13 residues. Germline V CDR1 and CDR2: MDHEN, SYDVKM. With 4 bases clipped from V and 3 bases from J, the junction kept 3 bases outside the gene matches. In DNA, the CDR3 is TGTGCCAGCAGTTATGGACAGGTCTACGAGCAGTACTTC. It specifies CASSYGQVYEQYF.

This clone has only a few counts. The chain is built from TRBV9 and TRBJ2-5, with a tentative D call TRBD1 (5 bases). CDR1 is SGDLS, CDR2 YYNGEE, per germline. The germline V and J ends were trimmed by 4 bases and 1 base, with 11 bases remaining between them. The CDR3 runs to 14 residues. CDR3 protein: CASSFTGSQETQYF. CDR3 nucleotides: TGTGCCAGCAGCTTTACAGGCTCCCAAGAGACCCAGTACTTC.